This T cell receptor beta chain appears in the sequencing data of a study of blood T cell repertoires in COVID-19. Germline V lookup: CDR1 SGHVS, CDR2 FNYEAQ. CDR3 size: 16 residues. V dropped 0 bases and J dropped 4; count of bases not matched to a gene: 4. Repertoires were generated with immunoSEQ multiplex PCR, while TCRdb's copy carries only in-frame clones and drops some. The sample shows around 300,000 clones, around 87% of them seen only once. Participants came from about two dozen US areas, aged roughly 18 to 89 years. The sequenced sample consisted of PBMCs or T cells enriched from blood (not recorded which). This sequence was found in a woman aged 30 to 39 who had recovered from COVID-19. This sequence joins TRBV7-6 and TRBJ2-2; 8 bases match TRBD1. The CDR3 DNA reads TGTGCCAGCAGCTTAGCGCTAGGACAGGGCACCGGGGAGCTGTTTTTT. Amino acids: CASSLALGQGTGELFF.